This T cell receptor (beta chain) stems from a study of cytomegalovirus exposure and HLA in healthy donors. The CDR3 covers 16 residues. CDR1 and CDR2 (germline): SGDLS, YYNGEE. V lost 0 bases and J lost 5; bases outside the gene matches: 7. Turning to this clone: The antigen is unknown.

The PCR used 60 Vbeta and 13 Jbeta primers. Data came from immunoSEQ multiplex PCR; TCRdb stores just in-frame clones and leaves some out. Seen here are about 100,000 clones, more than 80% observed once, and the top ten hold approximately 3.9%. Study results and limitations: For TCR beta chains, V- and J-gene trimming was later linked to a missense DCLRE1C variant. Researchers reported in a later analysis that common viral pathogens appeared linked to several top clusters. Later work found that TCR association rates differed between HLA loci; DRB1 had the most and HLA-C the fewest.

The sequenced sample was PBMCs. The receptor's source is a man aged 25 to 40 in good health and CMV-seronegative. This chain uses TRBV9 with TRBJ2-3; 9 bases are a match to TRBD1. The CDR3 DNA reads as TGTGCCAGCAGCGTAGATGGGACAGGGACAGGAGATACGCAGTATTTT. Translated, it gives CASSVDGTGTGDTQYF. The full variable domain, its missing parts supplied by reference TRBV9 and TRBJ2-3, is DSGVTQTPKHLITATGQRVTLRCSPRSGDLSVYWYQQSLDQGLQFLIQYYNGEERAKGNILERFSAQQFPDLHSELNLSSLELGDSALYFCASSVDGTGTGDTQYFGPGTRLTVL.